The sequence of this TCR beta chain was determined in a study of cytomegalovirus exposure and HLA in healthy donors. The PCR employed 60 Vbeta primers together with 13 Jbeta primers. Produced via immunoSEQ multiplex PCR; TCRdb's table is partial and in-frame only. The repertoire holds about 120,000 clones, with approximately 84% as singletons. This CDR3 contains 15 residues. V was clipped by 7 bases and J by 2 bases; unmatched bases: 6. Germline V lookup: CDR1 SNHLY, CDR2 FYNNEI. In the case of this clone: Its antigen is unknown.

General study results and limits: From TCR beta sequences, most subjects' HLA-A and HLA-B alleles were reportedly predicted accurately. A link between a missense DCLRE1C variant and TCR beta V- and J-gene trimming emerged from a later analysis. By HLA locus, TCR association rates varied in a later analysis, with DRB1 showing the most and HLA-C the fewest. A previous analysis found most TCR beta V segments productive roughly 90% or roughly 30% of the time.

Sequenced material: PBMCs. The clonotype originates from a middle-aged man in good health and CMV-seronegative. The chain links TRBV2 to TRBJ2-5, with 11 nucleotides matching TRBD1. The chain's CDR3 is CASMRDRGKQETQYF. The CDR3 DNA follows: TGTGCCAGCATGAGGGACAGGGGGAAGCAAGAGACCCAGTACTTC.